The 28 T cell receptor beta chains below were found in one sample sequenced in a study of blood T cell repertoires in COVID-19 (dated by TCRdb to 2018 to 2021). Library prep was done by the immunoSEQ multiplex PCR assay. As stored in TCRdb, this immuneACCESS dataset retains in-frame rearrangements with V and J assigned. A fraction of the clones does not appear; measured against another copy, unresolved V genes explain less than half of the discrepancy, and the remainder lacks a known reason. For this sample there are 270,000 or so clones; more than 75% appear just once. Of the sample, approximately 10% is held by the ten largest clones. What was sequenced was peripheral blood. The origin of the receptors is a middle-aged man with active or convalescent COVID-19.

V gene TRBV18 combines with J gene TRBJ2-1; 8 positions agree with TRBD2. This CDR3 is 15 amino acids long. Germline values: CDR1 KGHSH, CDR2 LQKENI. Germline trimming cut 3 bases from V and 10 bases from J; bases unmatched to any gene: 11. CDR3 bases: TGTGCCAGCTCACCCCGGACTAGCAACGATTACGAGCAGTTCTTC. This sequence encodes CASSPRTSNDYEQFF.

This clone has just a few counts. The V call is TRBV30, the J call TRBJ1-2; TRBD1 matches at 8 bases. Germline assignment: CDR1 GTSNPN and CDR2 SVGIG (reference sequence). This CDR3 region has 14 residues. V trimming: 7 bases; J trimming: 1 base; junction bases outside the gene matches: 8. In nucleotides, the CDR3 is TGTGCCTACTTGGACAGGGACGTTAACTATGGCTACACCTTC. Translating it yields CAYLDRDVNYGYTF.

The chain links TRBV29-1 to TRBJ2-1; possibly TRBD1 for D (5 bases). Trimming cost V 5 bases and J 2 bases, with 22 bases left between them. The length of the CDR3 is 17 residues. CDR1 and CDR2 (germline): SQVTM, ANQGSEA. The CDR3 reads CSVPYSPQGFTYNEQFF. DNA for the CDR3: TGCAGCGTTCCCTACTCCCCTCAGGGTTTCACCTACAATGAGCAGTTCTTC.

This clone was found a few times. The chain is built from TRBV20-1 and TRBJ1-1; D is uncertain. The V end lost 5 bases, the J end lost 2 bases, and 6 bases lay between the germline ends. The CDR3 sequence is 11 residues long. The germline gives CDR1 DFQATT, CDR2 SNEGSKA (reference sequence). The CDR3 bases are TGCAGTGCTGGACTCAACACTGAAGCTTTCTTT. Translated: CSAGLNTEAFF.

This sequence joins TRBV29-1 and TRBJ2-7; TRBD1 agrees at 9 bases. This CDR3 has 14 amino acids. Germline V gene sequence: CDR1 SQVTM, CDR2 ANQGSEA. J lost 5 bases, V lost 6 bases, and 11 bases had no gene match. The CDR3 DNA follows: TGCAGCGTCCGAAAGTCGGGACAGGGCAACGAGCAGTACTTC. Translation gives CSVRKSGQGNEQYF.

This rearrangement joins TRBV19 to TRBJ1-1, with D possibly TRBD1 on 5 matching bases. The V gene's germline CDR1 is LNHDA and CDR2 SQIVND (reference sequence). This CDR3 has 16 residues. Trimming pared 7 bases from V and 0 bases from J, leaving 18 bases between. The CDR3 bases are TGTGCCAGTAAGGTATGGGGGGACGAGATGAACACTGAAGCTTTCTTT. Protein sequence: CASKVWGDEMNTEAFF.

The chain uses TRBV12-5 and TRBJ2-1, with 13 bases matching TRBD2. CDR3 size: 17 residues. The V gene's germline CDR1 is LGHNT and CDR2 FRNRAP. V trimming: 2 bases; J trimming: 4 bases; junction bases outside the gene matches: 5. The CDR3 sequence: CASGLTGLAGQYNEQFF. The DNA of the CDR3 is TGTGCTAGTGGTTTGACGGGACTAGCGGGACAATACAATGAGCAGTTCTTC.

This rearrangement joins TRBV5-1 to TRBJ2-7; 10 bases line up with TRBD2. The germline V gene encodes CDR1 SGHRS and CDR2 YFSETQ. This CDR3 has 15 amino acids. V shed 4 bases, J shed 3 bases, and the junction held 7 bases outside the gene matches. The CDR3 loop is CASSLGTSDNYEQYF. The CDR3 DNA follows: TGCGCCAGCAGCCTCGGGACTAGCGACAACTACGAGCAGTACTTC.

This CDR3 reads CASTTGGFSGNTIYF. The CDR3 DNA is TGTGCCAGTACTACAGGGGGCTTTAGTGGAAACACCATATATTTT. V usage is TRBV19 and J usage is TRBJ1-3, with 9 bases aligning to TRBD1. V lost 7 bases to trimming and J lost 3 bases; unmatched junction nucleotides: 7. This CDR3 is 15 amino acids long. Germline loops: CDR1 LNHDA, CDR2 SQIVND (reference sequence).

CDR3 sequence (DNA): TGCGCCAGCCTTAAACCGGGACAGGGGGAATATAGCAATCAGCCCCAGCATTTT. It yields the protein CASLKPGQGEYSNQPQHF. V is TRBV5-1 and J is TRBJ1-5; 11 bases align to TRBD1. J was trimmed by 0 bases and V by 7 bases; bases with no gene match: 12. The CDR3 sequence is 18 residues long. The germline V gene encodes CDR1 SGHRS and CDR2 YFSETQ.

V gene TRBV6-5 combines with J gene TRBJ2-1; D may be TRBD1 (6 bases). The germline CDR1 and CDR2 sequences are MNHEY and SVGAGI. The V end lost 4 bases, the J end lost 5 bases, and 18 bases lay between the germline ends. The CDR3 has 16 amino acids. The CDR3 loop is CASSSPGQTLNNEQFF. DNA of the CDR3: TGTGCCAGCAGTTCTCCGGGACAAACCCTTAACAATGAGCAGTTCTTC.

The chain uses TRBV9 and TRBJ1-1; 12 bases fit TRBD1. Germline lookup yields CDR1 SGDLS and CDR2 YYNGEE. The V and J ends lost 2 bases and 4 bases, in that order; junction bases with no gene match: 9. The CDR3 sequence is 17 residues long. In DNA, the CDR3 is TGTGCCAGCAGCGTCGCGGGACAGGGGGCTTTTGGCACTGAAGCTTTCTTT. Its protein product is CASSVAGQGAFGTEAFF. The whole variable domain, remainder taken from reference TRBV9 and TRBJ1-1, is DSGVTQTPKHLITATGQRVTLRCSPRSGDLSVYWYQQSLDQGLQFLIQYYNGEERAKGNILERFSAQQFPDLHSELNLSSLELGDSALYFCASSVAGQGAFGTEAFFGQGTRLTVV.

The chain combines TRBV6-4 with TRBJ2-1; 13 nucleotides align to TRBD2. V lost 3 bases and J lost 0; bases outside the gene matches: 2. The CDR3 length is 17 residues. CDR1 and CDR2 from the germline V gene are MRHNA and SNTAGT. The CDR3 DNA follows: TGTGCCAGCAGTGAAGGGACTAGCGGGATCTCCTACAATGAGCAGTTCTTC. It yields the protein CASSEGTSGISYNEQFF.

The gene calls are TRBV5-1 and TRBJ1-2; 12 bases line up with TRBD1. The CDR3 extends over 18 amino acids. The V gene's germline CDR1 is SGHRS and CDR2 YFSETQ. The trim removed 0 bases at V and 6 bases at J, leaving 12 bases unmatched. The CDR3, as DNA: TGCGCCAGCAGCTTGGGCCTCCCGCCGGGACAGGGGGCCCATGGCTACACCTTC. Translation gives CASSLGLPPGQGAHGYTF.

This chain's CDR3 is CASSPTGDRFYNEQFF. CDR3 bases: TGTGCCAGCAGCCCGACCGGGGACAGGTTCTACAATGAGCAGTTCTTC. The chain uses TRBV9 and TRBJ2-1; TRBD1 matches 8 bases. This CDR3 comprises 16 residues. The germline CDR1 and CDR2 sequences are SGDLS and YYNGEE. The V segment lost 4 bases and the J segment 3 bases; nucleotides outside the gene matches: 9.

The V call is TRBV28, the J call TRBJ2-3; 7 positions agree with TRBD2. CDR3 length: 12 amino acids. From germline, CDR1 is MDHEN and CDR2 SYDVKM. Unmatched junction bases numbered 4, after V lost 8 bases and J lost 5 bases. CDR3 region: CASRGVIDTQYF. In DNA form, the CDR3 reads TGTGCCAGCCGGGGGGTTATAGATACGCAGTATTTT.

The V gene is TRBV15, the J gene TRBJ2-1, with D maybe TRBD1 (5 bases). The CDR3 totals 12 residues. Trimming took 6 bases from V and 7 from J, leaving 10 bases between them. Germline V CDR1 and CDR2: LNHNV, YYDKDF (reference sequence). CDR3 coding DNA: TGTGCCACCAGTAGGGGTCAAAATGAGCAGTTCTTC. Translating it yields CATSRGQNEQFF.

This chain uses TRBV29-1 with TRBJ2-1, with TRBD1 identical over 7 bases. The CDR3 spans 13 residues. Germline V gene sequence: CDR1 SQVTM, CDR2 ANQGSEA. V was clipped by 7 bases and J by 7 bases; unmatched bases: 10. CDR3 amino acids: CSATTGPGNEQFF. CDR3 nucleotide sequence: TGCAGCGCAACGACAGGGCCCGGGAATGAGCAGTTCTTC.

As for this clone: This same CDR3 is encoded by further DNA sequences in the sample. This chain connects TRBV5-1 to TRBJ2-5; D possibly corresponds to TRBD1 (7 bases). CDR3 length equals 14 residues. The V end lost 0 bases, the J end lost 4 bases, and 10 bases lay between the germline ends. In germline, CDR1 is SGHRS, CDR2 YFSETQ. CDR3 sequence reads: CASSLGQGGETQYF. CDR3 sequence (DNA): TGCGCCAGCAGCTTGGGACAGGGAGGAGAGACCCAGTACTTC.

This chain connects TRBV21-1 to TRBJ1-1; the D call TRBD1 from the table was never checked on the DNA. TRBV21-1 is annotated as a pseudogene. The CDR3 has 15 amino acids. The CDR3 bases are TGTGCCAGCAGCAAAGATGAGGGGGCAGAGACTGAAGCTTTCTTT. Its translation is CASSKDEGAETEAFF.

This clone showed up just a few times. The gene calls are TRBV4-1 and TRBJ1-1, with D uncertain. The length of the CDR3 is 12 residues. The germline gives CDR1 MGHRA, CDR2 YSYEKL. V was cut by 0 bases and J by 7 bases, with 6 bases left in between. Here the CDR3 DNA reads TGCGCCAGCAGCCAAGATTCCCGTGAAGCTTTCTTT. Translated: CASSQDSREAFF.

The chain links TRBV27 to TRBJ1-6, with 7 bases lining up with TRBD1. Germline V CDR1 and CDR2: MNHEY, SMNVEV (reference sequence). J gave up 9 bases and V 6 bases, and 11 bases lay outside the gene matches. The CDR3 extends over 15 amino acids. CDR3 protein: CASSPPTGLGSPLHF. CDR3 bases: TGTGCCAGCAGCCCCCCGACAGGGTTGGGTTCACCCCTCCACTTT.

The V gene is TRBV6-5, the J gene TRBJ2-7, with D possibly TRBD1 on 5 matching bases. Germline CDR1 is MNHEY and CDR2 is SVGAGI. This CDR3 has 15 residues. The V end lost 3 bases, the J end lost 0 bases, and 12 bases lay between the germline ends. In nucleotides, the CDR3 is TGTGCCAGCAGTTATAGGGGTCCTCTCTCCTACGAGCAGTACTTC. It is translated as CASSYRGPLSYEQYF.

The rearrangement joins TRBV6-5 to TRBJ1-4; the D is unclear. The germline gives CDR1 MNHEY, CDR2 SVGAGI. The CDR3 contains 13 residues. Trimming stripped 7 bases from V and 0 bases from J, with 6 bases between. As DNA, the CDR3 is TGTGCCAGCACTGGGCCAACTAATGAAAAACTGTTTTTT. Amino acid sequence: CASTGPTNEKLFF.

This sequence joins TRBV10-1 and TRBJ1-2, with TRBD1 as a possible D gene (5 bases). The length of the CDR3 is 13 residues. Trimming took off 0 bases at V and 4 bases at J, with 6 bases between the two ends. Per germline, CDR1 WNHNN and CDR2 SYGVQD (reference sequence). The CDR3 DNA sequence: TGCGCCAGCAGTGAGTCTCAGGGCTATGGCTACACCTTC. Translation: CASSESQGYGYTF.

The chain has TRBV2 and TRBJ2-5; 7 positions match TRBD1. Per the germline V gene, CDR1 is SNHLY and CDR2 is FYNNEI. This CDR3 is built from 14 residues. V shed 5 bases and J 2 bases; nucleotides not matched to a gene: 5. DNA of the CDR3: TGTGCCAGCAGTCGCCGACAGGGACAAGAGACCCAGTACTTC. Protein product: CASSRRQGQETQYF.

This sequence joins TRBV6-5 and TRBJ1-6; 7 bases align to TRBD1. Unmatched junction bases numbered 7, after V lost 2 bases and J lost 6 bases. This CDR3 has 16 residues. In germline, CDR1 is MNHEY, CDR2 SVGAGI. This chain's CDR3 is CASSYRGTESNSPLHF. The DNA of the CDR3 is TGTGCCAGCAGTTACCGCGGGACAGAGAGTAATTCACCCCTCCACTTT.

The gene calls are TRBV10-2 and TRBJ2-3; the match to TRBD1 covers 8 bases. The CDR3 is made up of 16 amino acids. Losses at the gene ends were 3 bases for V and 2 bases for J; bases not matched to a gene: 7. Germline-derived CDR1 and CDR2 are WSHSY and SAAADI. In nucleotides, the CDR3 is TGCGCCAGCAGTGATTCCGGGACAGGTTACACAGATACGCAGTATTTT. Translating gives CASSDSGTGYTDTQYF.